These 8 T cell receptor beta chains came from one sample sequenced in a study of vaccination effects on CD4 cells after COVID-19 (dated by TCRdb to the early 2020s). Library preparation used the immunoSEQ multiplex PCR assay. TCRdb took over this immuneACCESS table, retaining in-frame rearrangements with V and J assigned. Such tables are incomplete; in checked studies, under half of the missing clones stem from an unresolved V gene, and the remainder is unexplained. In this sample the table shows roughly 57,000 clones, approximately 73% of which occur a single time. Clones ranked in the top ten supply roughly 6% of the sample. Their antigens are not known. To identify antigen-specific CD4+ T cell clonotypes by their expansion, the ViraFEST assay first stimulated PBMC with viral peptide pools and then applied TCR sequencing. After less than 13 days of culture, CD4+ T cells were isolated with the EasySep CD4+ T cell isolation kit. Convalescent patients had PCR-confirmed SARS-CoV-2 infection between March and December 2020, before Alpha, Beta and Delta variants emerged in the United States.

The material sequenced was CD4+ T cells from PBMCs cultured with HIV peptides, taken before COVID-19 vaccination. The sample's cell subset or site label, decoded: HIV-1 Nef peptide pool negative control/reference culture. The source is a human donor who had a prior SARS-CoV-2 infection.

The J gene is TRBJ2-7, the V gene TRBV19; D is undetermined. Germline CDR1 reads LNHDA; CDR2 reads SQIVND (reference sequence). This CDR3 comprises 14 residues. V dropped 5 bases and J dropped 0 bases, with 11 bases sitting between them. CDR3 in DNA: TGTGCCAGTAGTGTGGGCGGATCCTCCTACGAGCAGTACTTC. Its translation is CASSVGGSSYEQYF.

The genes are TRBV10-3 and TRBJ1-5; a weak D match, TRBD1 (6 bases). This CDR3 region has 12 residues. Germline CDR1 ENHRY, CDR2 SYGVKD. V shed 4 bases and J shed 5 bases, with 6 bases lying between them. The CDR3 loop reads CAISAGDQPQHF. The CDR3 nucleotides read TGTGCCATCAGTGCAGGGGATCAGCCCCAGCATTTT.

Notes on this clone: Sequence at one end of the junction differs from germline and may be a read error. The chain links TRBV7-7 to TRBJ2-1, with TRBD2 identical over 10 bases. Germline CDR1 SSHAT, CDR2 FNYEAQ (reference sequence). CDR3 length equals 14 residues. CDR3 sequence: CASSLVASGGEQFF. CDR3 in DNA: TGTGCTAGCAGCTTAGTGGCTAGCGGGGGTGAGCAGTTCTTC.

V is TRBV7-9 and J is TRBJ1-2; possible D gene TRBD1, 5 bases. The CDR3 is 14 residues long. Deletions cut 7 bases from V and 4 bases from J, with 16 bases between. Germline CDR1 is SEHNR and CDR2 is FQNEAQ (reference sequence). The chain's CDR3 is CASTPGQGGYGYTF. CDR3 nucleotide sequence: TGTGCCAGCACACCGGGTCAGGGAGGCTATGGCTACACCTTC. Combining the CDR3 with reference TRBV7-9 and TRBJ1-2 gives the whole variable domain DTGVSQNPRHKITKRGQNVTFRCDPISEHNRLYWYRQTLGQGPEFLTYFQNEAQLEKSRLLSDRFSAERPKGSFSTLEIQRTEQGDSAMYLCASTPGQGGYGYTFGSGTRLTVV.

This clone was picked up a small number of times. The V gene is TRBV11-3, the J gene TRBJ1-1; 7 bases fit TRBD1. V lost 3 bases and J lost 6; bases outside the gene matches: 10. The CDR3 consists of 15 residues. CDR1 is SGHNT and CDR2 is YENEEA in the germline V gene. The CDR3, as DNA: TGTGCCAGCAGCTTTGGTTCCGACAGGGTGGCTGAAGCTTTCTTT. It yields the protein CASSFGSDRVAEAFF.

The V call is TRBV18, the J call TRBJ1-6, with D unresolved. This CDR3 is built from 15 residues. Between the trimmed V and J ends, which lost 2 bases and 8 bases, there was a span of 13 bases. From germline, CDR1 is KGHSH and CDR2 LQKENI. DNA for the CDR3: TGTGCCAGCTCACCAGAGACTCCAAGGGATTCACCCCTCCACTTT. This sequence encodes CASSPETPRDSPLHF.

The V and J genes are TRBV7-2 and TRBJ2-5; 8 nucleotides match TRBD2. CDR1 is SGHTA and CDR2 is FQGNSA in the germline V gene. Losses at the gene ends were 9 bases for V and 5 bases for J; bases not matched to a gene: 8. The CDR3 contains 13 residues. CDR3 nucleotides: TGTGCCAGTGGGTCGGGGGGGCGGGAGACCCAGTACTTC. This gives the protein CASGSGGRETQYF.

V gene TRBV24-1 combines with J gene TRBJ2-5; 7 bases match TRBD1. The CDR3 has 15 residues. Germline loops: CDR1 KGHDR, CDR2 SFDVKD. Losses at the gene ends were 9 bases for V and 0 bases for J; bases not matched to a gene: 9. Here the CDR3 DNA reads TGTGCCACCGGTTCCAGGGGGTCGTACCAAGAGACCCAGTACTTC. It translates to CATGSRGSYQETQYF.